In its sample, the clone carrying this T cell receptor (beta chain) was seen many times. Its target is unknown. During construction of the library, unique molecular identifiers were attached to individual cDNA molecules for quantitative, reproducible TCR counting. From the RACE reads, TCRdb called clonotypes with MiXCR, one entry per CDR3 protein. Among 42,000 or so distinct CDR3 sequences listed, about 8.9% were seen once. The time point: patch test 2, 6 weeks after DPC sensitization. Described treatment: therapeutic diphenylcyclopropenone sensitization with weekly scalp DPC. The data belong to a study of human T cells and chemical hapten exposure. Study overall: Diphenylcyclopropenone was administered weekly to the scalp of patients throughout the roughly 23-week study. Study-wide results and caveats: Relative to control repertoires, expanded TCRs gave rise to significantly more large CDR3 similarity clusters.

CDR1 is MNHNS, CDR2 SASEGT, per germline. The CDR3 is 14 residues long. V was cut by 6 bases and J by 0 bases, with 12 bases left in between. The V and J genes are TRBV6-1 and TRBJ2-7; D assignment may be TRBD1 or TRBD2 (6 bases each). The sequencing used whole blood, collected in connection with sensitization to the hapten diphenylcyclopropenone (DPC). The receptor's source is a woman aged 40 to 50 with alopecia areata. Some clones in this sample may be carry-over from other donors' samples. DNA for the CDR3: TGTGCCAGCAGGGGGGCGGACTACTCCTACGAGCAGTACTTC. Its protein is CASRGADYSYEQYF.